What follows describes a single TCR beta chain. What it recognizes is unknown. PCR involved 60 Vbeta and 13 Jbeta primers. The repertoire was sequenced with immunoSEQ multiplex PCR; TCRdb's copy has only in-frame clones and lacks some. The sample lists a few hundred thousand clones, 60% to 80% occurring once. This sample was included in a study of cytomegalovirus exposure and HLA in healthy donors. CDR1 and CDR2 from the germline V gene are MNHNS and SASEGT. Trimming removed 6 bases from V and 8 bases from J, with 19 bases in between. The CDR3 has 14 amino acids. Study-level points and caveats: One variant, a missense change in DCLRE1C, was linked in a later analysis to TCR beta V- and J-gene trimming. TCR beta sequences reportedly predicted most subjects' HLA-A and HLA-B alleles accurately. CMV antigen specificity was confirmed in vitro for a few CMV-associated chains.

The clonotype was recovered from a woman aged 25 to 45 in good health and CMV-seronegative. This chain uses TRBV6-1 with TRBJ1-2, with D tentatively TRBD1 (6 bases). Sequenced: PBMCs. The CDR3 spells CASSSWTAPRGYTF. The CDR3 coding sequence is TGTGCCAGCAGCTCATGGACAGCCCCCAGAGGCTACACCTTC.